Listed below are T cell receptor beta chains from one sample, sequenced in a study of cytomegalovirus exposure and HLA in healthy donors. Clones were read by immunoSEQ multiplex PCR, and TCRdb kept only the in-frame ones, dropping some. The sample shows 120,000 or so clones, approximately 80% of them seen only once. Sequencing was done on a sample of PBMCs. The receptor set was obtained from a man younger than 45 in good health and CMV-seropositive. Both conserved end residues are part of each CDR3. A D gene is named only where the DNA matches it firmly. Clone size is stated in some rows and not others, as once, few, many or a class when expanded.

abundance	v_gene	d_gene	j_gene	CDR3nt	CDR3aa
-	TRBV9	-	TRBJ2-2	TGTGCCAGCAGCGTAACTAGCAACACCGGGGAGCTGTTTTTT	CASSVTSNTGELFF
-	TRBV21-1	-	TRBJ1-1	TGTGCCAGCACCTGGGGGGTGGGTCAGAACACTGAAGCTTTCTTT	CASTWGVGQNTEAFF
-	TRBV9	TRBD2	TRBJ2-1	TGTGCCAGCAGCGTATTCACTAGCGGGAGTCACAGGGACAATGAGCAGTTCTTC	CASSVFTSGSHRDNEQFF
-	TRBV6-5	-	TRBJ2-1	TGTGCCAGCGGCGGCAATGAGCAGTTCTTC	CASGGNEQFF
-	TRBV5-5	TRBD1	TRBJ2-7	TGTGCCAGCAGCAGAGGGACAGGACCCCCCCAATACGAGCAGTACTTC	CASSRGTGPPQYEQYF
-	TRBV7-8	-	TRBJ1-5	TGTGCCAGCAGCCCAGCGACAGGTAGCAATCAGCCCCAGCATTTT	CASSPATGSNQPQHF
-	TRBV30	TRBD1	TRBJ2-7	TGTGCCTGGGGTTGGACAGGCTACGAGCAGTACTTC	CAWGWTGYEQYF
-	TRBV29-1	-	TRBJ1-3	TGCAGCGTTGAAGACCCCTCCTCTGGAAACACCATATATTTT	CSVEDPSSGNTIYF
-	TRBV14	-	TRBJ2-7	TGTGCCAGCAGCCAAAGGGGGTTCCACGAGCAGTACTTC	CASSQRGFHEQYF
-	TRBV7-3	-	TRBJ2-1	TGTGCCAGCAGCTTAAGTGCCGGGGGAGAGCAGTTCTTC	CASSLSAGGEQFF
-	TRBV7-9	TRBD1	TRBJ2-5	TGTGCCAGCAGCTTAGGACAGGGGGCTGAGAAGACCCAGTACTTC	CASSLGQGAEKTQYF
-	TRBV27	-	TRBJ2-6	TGTGCCAGCAGAAGACAGGCCTTTGGACCCCGCTCTGGGGCCAACGTCCTGACTTTC	CASRRQAFGPRSGANVLTF
-	TRBV10-3	TRBD2	TRBJ2-7	TGTGCCATCAGTGAGTCGACTAGCGGGAGGGGGGTGTACGAGCAGTACTTC	CAISESTSGRGVYEQYF
-	TRBV5-4	TRBD2	TRBJ2-5	TGTGCCAGCAGCTGGGGTGGGAGCGGGAGAGGGCAAGAGACCCAGTACTTC	CASSWGGSGRGQETQYF
-	TRBV9	TRBD2	TRBJ2-7	TGTGCCAGCAGCGCTAGCGGGAGAGGGTACGAGCAGTACTTC	CASSASGRGYEQYF
few	TRBV25-1	-	TRBJ1-4	TGTGCCAGCAAGAAAGGGGGAACAACTAATGAAAAACTGTTTTTT	CASKKGGTTNEKLFF